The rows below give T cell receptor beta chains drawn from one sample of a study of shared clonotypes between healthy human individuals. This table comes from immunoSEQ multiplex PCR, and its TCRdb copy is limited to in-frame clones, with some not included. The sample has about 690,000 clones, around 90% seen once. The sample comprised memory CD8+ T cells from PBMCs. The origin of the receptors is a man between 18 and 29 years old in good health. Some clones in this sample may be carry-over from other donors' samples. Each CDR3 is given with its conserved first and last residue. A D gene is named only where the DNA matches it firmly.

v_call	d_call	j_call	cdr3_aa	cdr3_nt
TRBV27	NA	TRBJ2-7	CASSGRISYEQYF	TGTGCCTCTTCCGGCAGGATTTCCTACGAGCAGTACTTC
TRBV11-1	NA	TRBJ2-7	CASSLIGYEQYF	TGTGCCAGCAGCTTAATCGGGTACGAGCAGTACTTC
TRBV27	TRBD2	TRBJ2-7	CASSFFEWTSGYEQYF	TGTGCCAGCAGTTTCTTCGAATGGACTAGCGGCTACGAGCAGTACTTC
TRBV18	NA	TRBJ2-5	CASSPPVRVEETQYF	TGTGCCAGCTCACCACCGGTTAGGGTTGAAGAGACCCAGTACTTC
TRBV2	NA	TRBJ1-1	CASLAGRSMNTEAFF	TGTGCCAGCTTGGCAGGGAGAAGCATGAACACTGAAGCTTTCTTT
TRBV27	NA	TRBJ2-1	CATQPLLAGRGGGEQFF	TGTGCCACCCAGCCCCTTTTAGCGGGCCGCGGGGGCGGTGAGCAGTTCTTC
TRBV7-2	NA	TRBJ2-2	CASRPTGELFF	TGTGCCAGCAGACCGACCGGGGAGCTGTTTTTT
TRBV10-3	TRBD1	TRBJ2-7	CAISLTPGQGADPYEQYF	TGTGCCATCAGTTTAACCCCGGGACAGGGGGCGGATCCCTACGAGCAGTACTTC
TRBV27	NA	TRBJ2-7	CASSPDPGAVIEQYF	TGTGCCAGCAGTCCAGATCCGGGAGCCGTTATCGAGCAGTACTTC
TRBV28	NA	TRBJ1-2	CASSLRGLARGYTF	TGTGCCAGCAGTTTACGGGGACTGGCAAGGGGCTACACCTTC
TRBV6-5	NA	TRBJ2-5	CASSSPTQGKETQYF	TGTGCCAGCAGTTCCCCGACGCAGGGGAAAGAGACCCAGTACTTC
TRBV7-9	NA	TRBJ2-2	CASSLVAFNTGELFF	TGTGCCAGCAGCTTGGTGGCCTTTAACACCGGGGAGCTGTTTTTT
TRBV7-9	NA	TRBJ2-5	CASSLEYF	TGTGCCAGCAGCTTAGAGTACTTC
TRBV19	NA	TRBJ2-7	CASTNRGGMDYEQYF	TGTGCCAGTACCAATAGAGGGGGTATGGACTACGAGCAGTACTTC
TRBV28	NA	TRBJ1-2	CASSLELRGYTF	TGTGCCAGCAGTTTAGAACTCCGGGGCTACACCTTC
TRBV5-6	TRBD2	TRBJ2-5	CASSLGSAGGAFETQYF	TGTGCCAGCAGCTTGGGGTCCGCGGGGGGAGCCTTTGAGACCCAGTACTTC
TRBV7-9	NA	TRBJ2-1	CASSLVSRGWGNEQFF	TGTGCCAGCAGCTTAGTGTCAAGGGGTTGGGGGAATGAGCAGTTCTTC